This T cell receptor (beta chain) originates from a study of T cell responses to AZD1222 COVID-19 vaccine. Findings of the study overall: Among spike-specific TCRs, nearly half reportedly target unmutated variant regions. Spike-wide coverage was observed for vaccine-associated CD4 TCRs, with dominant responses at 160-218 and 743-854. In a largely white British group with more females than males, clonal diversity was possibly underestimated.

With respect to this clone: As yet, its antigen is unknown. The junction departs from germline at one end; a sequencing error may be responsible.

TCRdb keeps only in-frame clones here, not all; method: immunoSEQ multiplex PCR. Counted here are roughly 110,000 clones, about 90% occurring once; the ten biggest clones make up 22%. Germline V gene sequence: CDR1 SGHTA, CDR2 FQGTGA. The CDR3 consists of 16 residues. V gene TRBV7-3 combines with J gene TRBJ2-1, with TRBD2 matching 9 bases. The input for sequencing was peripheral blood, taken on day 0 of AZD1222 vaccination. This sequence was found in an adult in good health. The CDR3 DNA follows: TGCGCCCGCCCCCCCGGGGGCGGGGGGGCGTACAATGAGCAGTTCTTC. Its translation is CARPPGGGGAYNEQFF.